These 29 T cell receptor beta chains were all obtained from the same sample, sequenced in a study of T cells in localized non-small cell lung cancer. TCRdb keeps only in-frame clones here, not all; method: immunoSEQ multiplex PCR. The data hold about 34,000 clones, with 88% observed a single time. This specimen was peripheral blood, taken before any cancer treatment. These receptors all come from a woman aged 35 to 75 with stage I lung adenocarcinoma.

The chain is built from TRBV29-1 and TRBJ2-7; 9 bases are shared with TRBD1. The germline CDR1 and CDR2 sequences are SQVTM and ANQGSEA. The CDR3 runs to 15 residues. With V trimmed by 6 bases and J by 0 bases, 9 bases remained unmatched. Here the CDR3 DNA reads TGCAGCGTGGGGGGACAGGGAATTTCCTCCTACGAGCAGTACTTC. Encoded protein: CSVGGQGISSYEQYF.

The rearrangement joins TRBV6-5 to TRBJ1-2; TRBD1 aligns across 8 bases. Per the germline V gene, CDR1 is MNHEY and CDR2 is SVGAGI. This CDR3 is built from 14 residues. Trimming took 1 base from V and 8 from J; bases not matched to a gene: 6. The CDR3 coding sequence is TGTGCCAGCAGTTACTTTACAGGGGGGGGCGGCTACACCTTC. Residues: CASSYFTGGGGYTF.

The chain uses TRBV7-3 and TRBJ2-5; 8 positions match TRBD2. V lost 1 base to trimming and J lost 1 base; unmatched junction nucleotides: 5. There are 16 residues in the CDR3. CDR1 is SGHTA and CDR2 is FQGTGA in the germline V gene. The CDR3 DNA sequence: TGTGCCAGCAGCTTAAATGCGGGGGGCCCCCAAGAGACCCAGTACTTC. Translation gives CASSLNAGGPQETQYF.

The J gene is TRBJ1-2, the V gene TRBV4-3; D ambiguous. There are 14 residues in the CDR3. CDR1 and CDR2 from the germline V gene are LGHNA and YSLEER. Trimming removed 1 base from V and 4 bases from J, with 10 bases in between. In DNA, the CDR3 is TGCGCCAGCAGCCAAGGGGTGGCCTCCTATGGCTACACCTTC. This translates into CASSQGVASYGYTF.

The sample holds one count of this clone. The chain has TRBV10-3 and TRBJ1-2; no reliable D call. The CDR3 covers 14 residues. The V gene lost 0 bases and the J gene lost 2 bases, with 7 bases spanning the gap. Germline loops: CDR1 ENHRY, CDR2 SYGVKD. The CDR3 DNA sequence: TGTGCCATCAGTGAGTCCCAGAGGAACTATGGCTACACCTTC. This codes for CAISESQRNYGYTF.

The count of this clone is one. The chain uses TRBV5-1 and TRBJ2-3; TRBD2 agrees at 8 bases. Per the germline V gene, CDR1 is SGHRS and CDR2 is YFSETQ. V was pared by 4 bases and J by 4 bases, with 8 bases of the junction left unmatched. The CDR3 contains 15 residues. CDR3 coding DNA: TGCGCCAGCAGCCCCCGGGGGGGCGTAGCAGATACGCAGTATTTT. This translates into CASSPRGGVADTQYF.

In this sample, this clone turned up once. The J gene is TRBJ2-2, the V gene TRBV2; TRBD2 might be the D (5 bases). Germline lookup yields CDR1 SNHLY and CDR2 FYNNEI. V lost 4 bases to trimming and J lost 2 bases, with 8 bases between them. The CDR3 sequence is 14 residues long. The CDR3 coding sequence is TGTGCCAGCAGTGCAGGACTTAACACCGGGGAGCTGTTTTTT. Amino acid sequence: CASSAGLNTGELFF.

The gene calls are TRBV14 and TRBJ1-2; 10 positions match TRBD1. This CDR3 contains 16 residues. The trim removed 3 bases at V and 8 bases at J, leaving 12 bases unmatched. Germline V gene lookup returns CDR1 SGHDN and CDR2 FVKESK. The CDR3 spells CASSHWDRGASAGYTF. In nucleotides, the CDR3 is TGTGCCAGCAGCCATTGGGACAGGGGAGCCTCGGCGGGCTACACCTTC. Based on the CDR3 plus reference TRBV14 and TRBJ1-2, the full variable domain is EAGVTQFPSHSVIEKGQTVTLRCDPISGHDNLYWYRRVMGKEIKFLLHFVKESKQDESGMPNNRFLAERTGGTYSTLKVQPAELEDSGVYFCASSHWDRGASAGYTFGSGTRLTVV.

V gene TRBV14 combines with J gene TRBJ1-3; tentative D call: TRBD1 (6 bases). Germline V gene sequence: CDR1 SGHDN, CDR2 FVKESK. There are 14 residues in the CDR3. The V and J ends lost 1 base and 2 bases respectively, with 6 bases between them. As DNA, the CDR3 is TGTGCCAGCAGCCAAGGGACAGCTGGAAACACCATATATTTT. This sequence encodes CASSQGTAGNTIYF.

The chain has TRBV11-3 and TRBJ2-5; the D gene is possibly TRBD1 (5 bases). V lost 8 bases and J 2 bases, leaving 15 bases between the germline ends. Per the germline V gene, CDR1 is SGHNT and CDR2 is YENEEA. The CDR3 length is 14 residues. CDR3 in amino acids: CASFQQGHQETQYF. CDR3 coding DNA: TGTGCCAGCTTCCAGCAGGGCCATCAAGAGACCCAGTACTTC.

The chain is built from TRBV7-2 and TRBJ1-5; D is unclear. The CDR3 totals 12 residues. The germline V gene has CDR1 SGHTA and CDR2 FQGNSA. Trimming removed 4 bases from V and 5 bases from J, with 6 bases in between. The CDR3 DNA reads TGTGCCAGCAGCTGGTATGATCAGCCCCAGCATTTT. It is translated as CASSWYDQPQHF.

The chain combines TRBV19 with TRBJ1-2; TRBD1 aligns across 8 bases. The CDR3 loop spans 14 amino acids. Germline assignment: CDR1 LNHDA and CDR2 SQIVND (reference sequence). V was pared by 5 bases and J by 6 bases, with 8 bases of the junction left unmatched. The CDR3 protein is CASSPTQGADGYTF. The CDR3 bases are TGTGCCAGTAGTCCAACCCAGGGGGCGGATGGCTACACCTTC.

V is TRBV5-6 and J is TRBJ1-1, with D unclear. V lost 4 bases, J lost 7 bases, and 11 bases lay in between. CDR3 length: 12 amino acids. Germline V gene lookup returns CDR1 SGHDT and CDR2 YYEEEE. DNA for the CDR3: TGTGCCAGCAGCCTAGGAGTGGGTGAAGCTTTCTTT. This encodes CASSLGVGEAFF. Combining the CDR3 with reference TRBV5-6 and TRBJ1-1 gives the whole variable domain DAGVTQSPTHLIKTRGQQVTLRCSPKSGHDTVSWYQQALGQGPQFIFQYYEEEERQRGNFPDRFSGHQFPNYSSELNVNALLLGDSALYLCASSLGVGEAFFGQGTRLTVV.

This chain uses TRBV18 with TRBJ1-5, with TRBD1 as a possible D gene (5 bases). The germline V and J ends were trimmed by 4 bases and 1 base, with 8 bases remaining between them. CDR1 is KGHSH, CDR2 LQKENI, per germline. The CDR3 length is 14 residues. Written as DNA, the CDR3 is TGTGCCAGCTCACAGACAGTGAGCAATCAGCCCCAGCATTTT. This codes for CASSQTVSNQPQHF.

The chain recombines TRBV6-6 with TRBJ2-2; D is perhaps TRBD1 (5 bases). With 7 bases removed from V and 5 bases from J, the gap between germline ends came to 11 bases. Germline values: CDR1 MNHNY, CDR2 SVGAGI (reference sequence). The CDR3 is 13 residues long. CDR3 loop: CASNLQGTGELFF. The CDR3, as DNA: TGTGCCAGCAATCTCCAGGGAACCGGGGAGCTGTTTTTT.

The chain is built from TRBV18 and TRBJ1-2, with 9 nucleotides matching TRBD1. The CDR3 is made up of 16 amino acids. In germline, CDR1 is KGHSH, CDR2 LQKENI. The V gene end was trimmed by 1 base and the J gene end by 6 bases; junction bases not matched to a gene: 9. The CDR3 region has the DNA TGTGCCAGCTCACCACAGAACCCCGGGACAGGGAATGGCTACACCTTC. Translated, it gives CASSPQNPGTGNGYTF.

The rearrangement uses TRBV9 and TRBJ1-1, with 8 positions matching TRBD1. Germline V gives CDR1 SGDLS, CDR2 YYNGEE. The CDR3 has 15 residues. Trimming took 0 bases from V and 0 from J; bases not matched to a gene: 1. The CDR3 reads CASSVGTGLNTEAFF. In DNA, the CDR3 is TGTGCCAGCAGCGTAGGGACAGGGTTGAACACTGAAGCTTTCTTT.

V and J are TRBV5-4 and TRBJ1-2; 8 bases align to TRBD1. This CDR3 has 15 amino acids. Germline-derived CDR1 and CDR2 are SGHNT and YYREEE (reference sequence). V shed 3 bases and J 4 bases; nucleotides not matched to a gene: 8. This CDR3 is CASSYQGAPSYGYTF. The DNA of the CDR3 is TGTGCCAGCAGCTATCAGGGGGCCCCCTCCTATGGCTACACCTTC.

The rearrangement uses TRBV19 and TRBJ1-2; unclear D gene. The V gene lost 7 bases and the J gene lost 1 base, with 16 bases spanning the gap. This CDR3 is 15 amino acids long. Germline CDR1 and CDR2: LNHDA and SQIVND (reference sequence). The CDR3 region is CASNSGLGINYGYTF. For the CDR3, the DNA is TGTGCCAGTAACTCCGGATTGGGGATTAACTATGGCTACACCTTC.

The chain couples TRBV2 to TRBJ2-1; no firm D call. V was clipped by 2 bases and J by 0 bases, with 11 bases between them. The CDR3 loop spans 16 amino acids. Germline-derived CDR1 and CDR2 are SNHLY and FYNNEI. The CDR3 sequence: CASSEPFGSSYNEQFF. In DNA form, the CDR3 reads TGTGCCAGCAGTGAACCGTTCGGTAGCTCCTACAATGAGCAGTTCTTC.

The V and J genes are TRBV7-2 and TRBJ2-5, with TRBD1 matching over 12 bases. The germline V gene has CDR1 SGHTA and CDR2 FQGNSA. V was pared by 6 bases and J by 4 bases, with 6 bases of the junction left unmatched. This CDR3 contains 15 residues. CDR3 sequence reads: CASSNPGQGAETQYF. CDR3 DNA: TGTGCCAGCAGTAACCCGGGACAGGGGGCAGAGACCCAGTACTTC.

V gene TRBV6-1 combines with J gene TRBJ1-6; tentative D call: TRBD1 (6 bases). Trimming stripped 5 bases from V and 19 bases from J, with 15 bases between. Germline CDR1 and CDR2: MNHNS and SASEGT. The CDR3 extends over 11 amino acids. As DNA, the CDR3 is TGTGCCAGCAGTTACGGGGGACATATTCACTTT. Translating gives CASSYGGHIHF.

V and J are TRBV7-2 and TRBJ2-7, with D perhaps TRBD2 (5 bases). Germline CDR1 is SGHTA and CDR2 is FQGNSA. The V and J ends lost 5 bases and 3 bases respectively, with 14 bases between them. CDR3 length: 14 amino acids. CDR3 in DNA: TGTGCCAGCAGCCCCGGACTCAAAAGCTACGAGCAGTACTTC. Its translation is CASSPGLKSYEQYF. The complete variable domain, with remaining parts taken from reference TRBV7-2 and TRBJ2-7, reads GAGVSQSPSNKVTEKGKDVELRCDPISGHTALYWYRQSLGQGLEFLIYFQGNSAPDKSGLPSDRFSAERTGGSVSTLTIQRTQQEDSAVYLCASSPGLKSYEQYFGPGTRLTVT.

This sequence joins TRBV10-1 and TRBJ1-1, with D uncertain. Trimming stripped 0 bases from V and 11 bases from J, with 1 base between. In germline, CDR1 is WNHNN, CDR2 SYGVQD (reference sequence). The CDR3 is 9 residues long. CDR3 sequence: CASSESAFF. In DNA, the CDR3 is TGCGCCAGCAGTGAGTCGGCTTTCTTT.

This rearrangement joins TRBV7-3 to TRBJ2-3; the match to TRBD1 covers 8 bases. The CDR3 totals 13 residues. Germline V gene data show CDR1 as SGHTA and CDR2 as FQGTGA. V dropped 6 bases and J dropped 5; count of bases not matched to a gene: 4. The CDR3 sequence is CASRLTGVDTQYF. CDR3 nucleotides: TGTGCCAGCAGGCTGACAGGGGTAGATACGCAGTATTTT.

The gene calls are TRBV30 and TRBJ1-2, with D tentatively TRBD1 (5 bases). The CDR3 is made up of 15 amino acids. In germline, CDR1 is GTSNPN, CDR2 SVGIG (reference sequence). With 6 bases removed from V and 2 bases from J, the gap between germline ends came to 19 bases. CDR3 nucleotides: TGTGCCTGTCGCCCGAATAGGGGCCTGAACTATGGCTACACCTTC. This codes for CACRPNRGLNYGYTF.

V gene TRBV6-6 combines with J gene TRBJ1-2; perhaps TRBD1 as D (5 bases). CDR1 MNHNY and CDR2 SVGAGI come from the germline V gene (reference sequence). CDR3 length: 14 amino acids. V lost 8 bases and J lost 8, with 21 bases in between. The CDR3 loop reads CASSREDTLEGYTF. The CDR3 DNA is TGTGCCAGCTCCCGGGAGGACACCCTAGAGGGCTACACCTTC.

This clone occurred a few times. This chain links TRBV7-8 with TRBJ2-5; 9 bases map to TRBD1. With 4 bases clipped from V and 4 bases from J, the junction kept 19 bases outside the gene matches. This CDR3 comprises 19 residues. Germline V gene sequence: CDR1 SGHVS, CDR2 FQNEAQ. CDR3: CASSYRQGGSTASLETQYF. CDR3 nucleotide sequence: TGTGCCAGCAGCTACAGACAGGGGGGAAGTACTGCGTCTCTAGAGACCCAGTACTTC.

Only one count was recorded for this clone. This sample also contains other DNA sequences that code for the same CDR3. This chain links TRBV4-3 with TRBJ1-1; D is undetermined. Germline V CDR1 and CDR2: LGHNA, YSLEER. V shed 1 base and J shed 1 base, with 4 bases lying between them. The CDR3 spans 13 residues. CDR3 protein: CASSQGGNTEAFF. In DNA form, the CDR3 reads TGCGCCAGCAGCCAAGGAGGGAACACTGAAGCTTTCTTT.